This TCR beta chain is drawn from a study of cytomegalovirus exposure and HLA in healthy donors. Broader study findings: For cytomegalovirus status, the classifier reportedly gave diagnoses with high specificity and sensitivity. The authors confirmed in vitro that a few CMV-associated chains were specific for CMV antigens. Roughly uniform sequencing depth across donors was assumed, possibly incorrectly.

Though nominally healthy at sampling, donors likely had unrecorded immune exposures. The J segment lost 4 bases and the V segment lost 2 bases, leaving 7 bases of the junction unmatched. Per the germline V gene, CDR1 is MNHNY and CDR2 is SVGAGI (reference sequence). The length of the CDR3 is 16 residues. Concerning this clone: What it binds is not known.

The PCR was carried out with 60 Vbeta primers and 13 Jbeta primers. The protocol was immunoSEQ multiplex PCR, while the TCRdb copy is restricted to in-frame clones and leaves out a portion. The sample consists of fewer than 35,000 clones, 87% of them appearing once. The sequenced sample was PBMCs. This clonotype was sampled from a boy younger than 18 in good health and CMV-seronegative. The chain recombines TRBV6-6 with TRBJ2-3; 9 nucleotides line up with TRBD2. The CDR3 spells CASSYPSAGGADTQYF. The CDR3 nucleotides read TGTGCCAGCAGTTACCCTTCCGCGGGGGGGGCAGATACGCAGTATTTT.